The present T cell receptor beta chain was sequenced within a study of monozygotic twins with inflammatory bowel disease (dated by TCRdb to between 2018 and 2021). Turning to the overall study: A total of some 30 monozygotic twin pairs were included in the full study, comprising nine German pairs (four IBD-concordant, five IBD-discordant) and 19 IBD-discordant Danish pairs. Each individual had, on average, about 151 000 unique TCRalpha sequences and 181 000 unique TCRbeta sequences available for analysis. The search for disease-associated traits relied mainly on comparing IBD patients with their genetically identical healthy co-twins within discordant pairs. Here is what the overall study found, with its caveats: The analysis was unable to tell different T cell subtypes apart. Because patients were on differing immunosuppressive treatments, the repertoires may have picked up extra background noise and inter-individual variability. No single strong signal or clonotype linked to IBD turned up in the results, so the idea that one exists was not supported. Repertoire similarity did not differ between concordant and discordant twins, possibly due to limited statistical power. Compared with healthy twins, IBD patients shared fewer clonotypes with other individuals, and the difference was most pronounced in patients with signs of disease activity. TCRbeta repertoire diversity, by inverse Simpson index, was decreased in IBD patients compared with their healthy co-twins.

Spanning cysteine to phenylalanine, the CDR3 consists of 14 amino acids. No nucleotide data were recorded. The germline V gene provides CDR1 MGHDK and CDR2 SYGVNS. Worth noting for this clonotype: It has no known antigen specificity.

To prepare the library, 5' RACE was applied. For each TCR library, around 4,000 ng of total RNA was used. For each sample, cDNA synthesis was carried out in eight separate reactions using SMARTScribe reverse transcriptase. Unique molecular identifiers containing a 6-nucleotide sample barcode were introduced through template switching during cDNA synthesis. Amplification of TCRalpha and TCRbeta cDNA involved two nested PCRs of approximately 16 and 10 cycles, and each PCR was followed by bead purification. Before amplification, cDNA was treated with uracil DNA-glycosylase and purified using the QIAquick PCR purification kit. In the second PCR, Illumina TruSeq-compatible adapters and sample-specific barcodes were added. TapeStation and Qubit were used to check library quality and concentration, and 5 to 6 ng of each library went into the pool. Sequencing of pooled libraries was carried out on an Illumina HiSeq2500 single-index Rapid Run using 2 x 100 bp reads and custom sequencing primers. Turning to the authors' computational methods: MiGEC version 1.2.6 was used for UMI-based consensus assembly to correct PCR and sequencing errors. MiXCR version 2.1.1 handled V(D)J alignment, clonotype assembly and CDR3 extraction. Normalisation of gene usage, clonotype sharing and MAIT/NKT TCR abundance was achieved by analysing the top 1000, 10 000 and 20 000 clonotypes per sample. Diversity was computed as the inverse Simpson index with the vegan R package after downsampling to 27 000 UMIs. Paired Mann-Whitney U tests were applied to discordant twin pairs, and Benjamini-Hochberg correction was used for multiple testing. Following reprocessing of the reads by TCRdb, the data hold one row per CDR3 protein sequence and no DNA is available. The V and J calls shown here were made by TCRdb, not taken from the authors' results. The sample table includes about 350,000 distinct CDR3 sequences. Roughly 2% of the sample is in the top ten clones.

From each donor, a 2.5 ml peripheral blood sample was collected into PAXgene tubes and kept at -80 degrees C. Total RNA was isolated from whole blood with the PAXgene blood miRNA kit on an automated QIAcube, without T cell sorting. Peripheral blood from monozygotic twin pairs, either concordant or discordant for inflammatory bowel disease, underwent deep TCRalpha and TCRbeta repertoire profiling that used unique molecular barcoding. For every twin pair, smoking habits were documented, and each individual was categorised as a current, former or never smoker. The sequence was collected from a human donor with ulcerative colitis or Crohn's disease, or a healthy co-twin of an affected twin (not recorded which). Specimen: blood. The chain is assembled from TRBV25-1 and TRBJ2-5. The CDR3 protein: CASSEEHGQETQYF.